Sequencing of this T cell receptor (beta chain) was carried out in a study of T cells in localized non-small cell lung cancer. Findings and limits, study-wide: Adjacent lung had a median roughly 53 of the 100 largest tumor clones.

Data came from immunoSEQ multiplex PCR; TCRdb stores just in-frame clones and leaves some out. The profile covers approximately 33,000 clones, with approximately 94% appearing a single time and roughly 7.4% taken by the ten largest. CDR1 and CDR2 (germline): SGHNT, YENEEA. The V gene lost 1 base and the J gene lost 0 bases, with 7 bases spanning the gap. CDR3 length: 15 amino acids. A remark on this clone: Its antigen is not known.

This material consisted of peripheral blood, taken before any cancer treatment. The TCR was taken from a female donor over 55 with stage I lung adenocarcinoma. The V and J genes are TRBV11-3 and TRBJ1-3, with D hard to call. The CDR3 region is CASSLGRSSGNTIYF. The CDR3 DNA reads TGTGCCAGCAGCTTAGGTCGGAGCTCTGGAAACACCATATATTTT.